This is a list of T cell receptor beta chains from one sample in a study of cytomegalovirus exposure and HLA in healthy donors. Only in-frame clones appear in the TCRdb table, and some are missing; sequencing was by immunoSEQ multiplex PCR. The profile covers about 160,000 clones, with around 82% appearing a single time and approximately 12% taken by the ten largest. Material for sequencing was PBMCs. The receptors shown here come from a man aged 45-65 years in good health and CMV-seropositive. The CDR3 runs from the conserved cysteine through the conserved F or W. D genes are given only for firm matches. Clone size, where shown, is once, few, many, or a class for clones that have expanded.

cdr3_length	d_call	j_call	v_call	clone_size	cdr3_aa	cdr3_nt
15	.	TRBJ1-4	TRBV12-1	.	CASTLFVGANEKLFF	TGTGCCAGCACCCTATTTGTGGGCGCAAATGAAAAACTGTTTTTT
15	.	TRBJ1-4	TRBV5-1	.	CASSLGTISDEKLFF	TGCGCCAGCAGCTTGGGGACAATTTCGGATGAAAAACTGTTTTTT
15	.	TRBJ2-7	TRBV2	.	CASSADTTAGYEQYF	TGTGCCAGCAGTGCCGACACCACCGCAGGCTACGAGCAGTACTTC
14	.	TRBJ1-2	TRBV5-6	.	CASSLMASNYGYTF	TGTGCCAGCAGCTTGATGGCCAGTAACTATGGCTACACCTTC
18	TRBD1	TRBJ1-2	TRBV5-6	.	CASSLLVLSGTGRYGYTF	TGTGCCAGCAGCCTGCTAGTACTTTCCGGGACAGGGAGGTATGGCTACACCTTC
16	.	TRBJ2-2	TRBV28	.	CASSSTGTLFTGELFF	TGTGCCAGCAGTTCAACCGGGACACTCTTCACCGGGGAGCTGTTTTTT
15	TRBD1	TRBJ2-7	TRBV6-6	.	CASSLDRSNPYEQYF	TGTGCCAGCAGTTTGGACAGGAGCAATCCCTACGAGCAGTACTTC
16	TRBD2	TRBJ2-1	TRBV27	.	CASSLGRSGRVNEQFF	TGTGCCAGCAGTTTAGGCCGTAGCGGGAGGGTAAATGAGCAGTTCTTC
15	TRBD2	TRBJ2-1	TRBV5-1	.	CASTRGGRSDNEQFF	TGCGCCAGCACCAGGGGCGGGAGGAGTGACAATGAGCAGTTCTTC
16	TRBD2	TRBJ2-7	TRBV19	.	CASSIQLAGVSYEQYF	TGTGCCAGTAGTATCCAACTAGCGGGAGTATCCTACGAGCAGTACTTC
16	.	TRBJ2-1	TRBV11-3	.	CASSPSYEHSYNEQFF	TGTGCCAGCAGCCCATCCTATGAGCACTCCTACAATGAGCAGTTCTTC
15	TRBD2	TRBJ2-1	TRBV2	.	CASRYTSGLYNEQFF	TGTGCCAGCAGATACACTAGCGGACTTTACAATGAGCAGTTCTTC
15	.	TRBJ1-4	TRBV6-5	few	CASSLTGSLNEKLFF	TGTGCCAGCAGCCTCACAGGGAGCCTTAATGAAAAACTGTTTTTT
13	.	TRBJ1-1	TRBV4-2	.	CASSHNLDTEAFF	TGTGCCAGCAGCCATAATCTAGACACTGAAGCTTTCTTT
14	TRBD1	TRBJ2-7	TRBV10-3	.	CAISGGQGRPEQYF	TGTGCCATCAGTGGGGGACAGGGGAGGCCTGAGCAGTACTTC
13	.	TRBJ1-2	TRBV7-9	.	CASSANREGGYTF	TGTGCCAGCAGCGCGAACAGGGAGGGTGGCTACACCTTC
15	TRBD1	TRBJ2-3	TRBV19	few	CATARTGANTDTQYF	TGTGCCACTGCAAGGACAGGGGCCAACACAGATACGCAGTATTTT
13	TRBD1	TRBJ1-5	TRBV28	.	CASSLTGDQPQHF	TGTGCCAGCAGTTTAACAGGGGACCAGCCCCAGCATTTT